A single sample gave rise to the 21 T cell receptor beta chains below, sequenced in a study of T cells in women clearing cervical HPV infection. Clones were read by immunoSEQ multiplex PCR, and TCRdb kept only the in-frame ones, dropping some. The specimen's table records fewer than 50,000 clones. What was sequenced was blood buffy coat. The receptors were gathered from a woman aged 18 to 75 with a cervical HPV16 infection that either progressed to CIN3+ or cleared (not recorded which).

To note about this clone: The read is 3 residues too short to cover the CDR3 end, so that end is filled in from the germline J gene. The chain uses TRBV7-3 and TRBJ1-2, with D perhaps matching TRBD1 (5 bases). Germline CDR1 reads SGHTA; CDR2 reads FQGTGA. The CDR3 sequence is 15 residues long. CDR3 loop: CASSLRGDGTDTYTF. Incomplete CDR3 DNA: TGTGCCAGCAGCTTACGGGGGGACGGCACAGATACC.

The chain's CDR3 is CSAPRTSGATDTQYF. CDR3 DNA (partial): TGCAGTGCCCCAAGGACTAGCGGGGCTACAGATACG. The chain links TRBV20-1 to TRBJ2-3; 12 positions agree with TRBD2. The read ends 3 residues early relative to the CDR3; the germline J gene fills the gap. Germline CDR1 is DFQATT and CDR2 is SNEGSKA (reference sequence). This CDR3 contains 15 residues. J was trimmed by 3 bases and V by 6 bases; bases with no gene match: 7.

A word on this clone: The read halts 3 residues ahead of the CDR3 end, with the missing end drawn from the germline J gene. The chain combines TRBV13 with TRBJ2-7, with 11 positions matching TRBD2. J gave up 4 bases and V 4 bases, and 3 bases lay outside the gene matches. This CDR3 is built from 14 residues. The germline CDR1 and CDR2 sequences are PRHDT and FYEKMQ (reference sequence). The CDR3 bases that were read are TGTGCCAGCAGCTATAGCGGGAGGGCTTACGAG. It translates to CASSYSGRAYE. The complete CDR3 protein is CASSYSGRAYEQYF.

The sequenced part of the CDR3 DNA is TGTGCCAGCAGCTTAGAGGTCACCGAG. Its protein product is CASSLEVTE. The entire CDR3 reads CASSLEVTEQYF. V gene TRBV7-9 combines with J gene TRBJ2-7; D not certain. The missing CDR3 end, 3 residues past where the read stops, is filled in from the germline J gene. The length of the CDR3 is 12 residues. The germline CDR1 and CDR2 sequences are SEHNR and FQNEAQ (reference sequence). Trimming shortened V by 1 base and J by 6 bases, and 7 bases separated the two germline ends.

As concerns this clone: The read ends 3 residues early relative to the CDR3; the germline J gene fills the gap. Additional DNA sequences in this sample encode the identical CDR3. The V gene is TRBV7-2, the J gene TRBJ2-7; 7 nucleotides line up with TRBD1. CDR1 SGHTA and CDR2 FQGNSA come from the germline V gene. V was pared by 3 bases and J by 0 bases, with 2 bases of the junction left unmatched. The CDR3 spans 14 residues. The CDR3 sequence: CASSFGTVSYEQYF. CDR3 DNA, as far as it was read: TGTGCCAGCAGCTTTGGGACAGTCTCCTACGAG.

With respect to this clone: The sequenced fragment ends 3 residues before the CDR3 boundary, so the rest is inferred from the germline J gene. V is TRBV20-1 and J is TRBJ2-7; 9 positions match TRBD2. CDR3 length: 15 amino acids. The ends lost 2 bases at V and 2 bases at J; junction bases unmatched: 7. The germline V gene has CDR1 DFQATT and CDR2 SNEGSKA (reference sequence). Partial CDR3 DNA: TGCAGTGCTAGATCCCCGACTAGCGGAACCTACGAG. Its protein is CSARSPTSGTYE. The complete CDR3 sequence is CSARSPTSGTYEQYF.

Worth noting for this clone: The CDR3 extends 3 residues past the end of the read, so its final part is completed from the germline J gene. This chain links TRBV5-1 with TRBJ2-7; maybe TRBD1 (6 bases). The ends were cut back, 0 bases at V and 5 bases at J, with 15 bases in the middle. Germline CDR1 reads SGHRS; CDR2 reads YFSETQ. The CDR3 has 15 residues. CDR3 sequence: CASSLGTGYNDEQYF. Partial CDR3 DNA: TGCGCCAGCAGCTTGGGAACAGGGTATAACGACGAG.

Details on this clone: The read terminates 3 residues ahead of where the CDR3 ends, so the germline J gene completes it. The J gene is TRBJ1-2, the V gene TRBV19; D not certain. The CDR3 totals 14 residues. CDR1 LNHDA and CDR2 SQIVND come from the germline V gene (reference sequence). The CDR3 protein is CASRTSGSIYDYTF. Incomplete CDR3 DNA: TGTGCCAGTAGGACTAGCGGGAGTATCTACGAC.

Remarks on this clone: The CDR3 end lies 3 residues beyond the end of the read and is filled in from the germline J gene. The V gene is TRBV30, the J gene TRBJ1-6; 7 nucleotides line up with TRBD1. The CDR3 consists of 13 residues. With 5 bases clipped from V and 8 bases from J, the junction kept 6 bases outside the gene matches. Germline V CDR1 and CDR2: GTSNPN, SVGIG (reference sequence). This chain's CDR3 is CAWGFTGDSPLHF. Incomplete CDR3 DNA: TGTGCCTGGGGATTCACAGGGGATTCACCC.

As regards this clone: Read data end 3 residues before the CDR3 end; the end is taken from the germline J gene. The chain is built from TRBV30 and TRBJ2-7, with 7 bases identical to TRBD1. This CDR3 has 15 amino acids. V was clipped by 4 bases and J by 0 bases; unmatched bases: 9. In germline, CDR1 is GTSNPN, CDR2 SVGIG (reference sequence). CDR3 bases read: TGTGCCTGGACCCCTCGACAGGGTCGCTCCTACGAG. The encoded protein is CAWTPRQGRSYE. Given in full, the CDR3 is CAWTPRQGRSYEQYF.

A note on this clone: The CDR3 goes on 3 residues after the read ends, and that part is filled in from the germline J gene. V gene TRBV20-1 combines with J gene TRBJ1-3; no firm D call. Germline V CDR1 and CDR2: DFQATT, SNEGSKA (reference sequence). The CDR3 loop spans 15 amino acids. Deletions cut 1 base from V and 4 bases from J, with 14 bases between. The covered CDR3 bases are TGCAGTGCTAGAGGTCAAGAGACGCGGGGAAACACC. Protein sequence: CSARGQETRGNT. The complete CDR3 reads CSARGQETRGNTIYF.

Regarding this clone: Read data end 3 residues before the CDR3 end; the end is taken from the germline J gene. The V and J genes are TRBV5-4 and TRBJ2-1; D might be TRBD1 (5 bases). Per the germline V gene, CDR1 is SGHNT and CDR2 is YYREEE (reference sequence). Trimming cost V 0 bases and J 8 bases, with 15 bases left between them. The CDR3 is made up of 15 amino acids. CDR3 region: CASSLGGPGIDEQFF. The covered CDR3 bases are TGTGCCAGCAGCTTGGGGGGCCCAGGTATAGATGAG. The complete variable domain, with remaining parts taken from reference TRBV5-4 and TRBJ2-1, reads ETGVTQSPTHLIKTRGQQVTLRCSSQSGHNTVSWYQQALGQGPQFIFQYYREEENGRGNFPPRFSGLQFPNYSSELNVNALELDDSALYLCASSLGGPGIDEQFFGPGTRLTVL.

For this clone: The observed sequence ends 3 residues before the CDR3 terminus, with the missing tail filled in from the germline J gene. The chain is built from TRBV28 and TRBJ2-7; D is ambiguous. The CDR3 loop spans 12 amino acids. Germline V gene data show CDR1 as MDHEN and CDR2 as SYDVKM. Trimming pared 4 bases from V and 4 bases from J, leaving 8 bases between. The sequenced part of the CDR3 DNA is TGTGCCAGCAGTTCCAGTGTGTACGAG. As protein: CASSSSVYE. From start to end, the CDR3 is CASSSSVYEQYF.

Note on this clone: With the read ending 3 residues before the CDR3 end, the germline J gene is used to fill in that end. The genes are TRBV6-1 and TRBJ1-1; 9 nucleotides align to TRBD1. Unmatched junction bases numbered 10, after V lost 2 bases and J lost 6 bases. Germline CDR1 MNHNS, CDR2 SASEGT. The CDR3 sequence is 16 residues long. Incomplete CDR3 DNA: TGTGCCAGCAGTGAATTTCAGGACAGGGGTTTCCCTGAA. This gives the protein CASSEFQDRGFPE. In full, the CDR3 reads CASSEFQDRGFPEAFF.

Concerning this clone itself: The observed sequence ends 3 residues before the CDR3 terminus, with the missing tail filled in from the germline J gene. The chain combines TRBV18 with TRBJ2-7; D gene unclear. V shed 3 bases and J shed 6 bases, with 9 bases lying between them. This CDR3 is 12 amino acids long. CDR1 is KGHSH, CDR2 LQKENI, per germline. The sequenced part of the CDR3 DNA is TGTGCCAGCTCACCTCCCAAGGGCGAG. As protein: CASSPPKGE. The CDR3, in full, reads CASSPPKGEQYF.

Comments on this clone: The read ends 3 residues before the CDR3 terminus; that terminus is restored from the germline J gene. The chain has TRBV7-9 and TRBJ2-1; 8 bases map to TRBD1. Unmatched junction bases numbered 4, after V lost 2 bases and J lost 7 bases. Per germline, CDR1 SEHNR and CDR2 FQNEAQ (reference sequence). This CDR3 is 14 amino acids long. The CDR3 loop is CASSLTQGANEQFF. The CDR3 bases that were read are TGTGCCAGCAGCTTAACCCAGGGGGCTAATGAG.

To note about this clone: The read ends 3 residues early relative to the CDR3; the germline J gene fills the gap. The V gene is TRBV15, the J gene TRBJ2-3; D gene uncertain. The CDR3 sequence is 15 residues long. V lost 3 bases and J lost 4, with 14 bases in between. Germline V gene lookup returns CDR1 LNHNV and CDR2 YYDKDF (reference sequence). The CDR3 bases that were read are TGTGCCACCAGCAGGGCCCCCCGAGAGGCAGATACG. Protein product: CATSRAPREADT. The full CDR3 reads CATSRAPREADTQYF. The entire variable domain, with the rest obtained from reference TRBV15 and TRBJ2-3, is as follows: DAMVIQNPRYQVTQFGKPVTLSCSQTLNHNVMYWYQQKSSQAPKLLFHYYDKDFNNEADTPDNFQSRRPNTSFCFLDIRSPGLGDTAMYLCATSRAPREADTQYFGPGTRLTVL.

Regarding this clone: The missing CDR3 end, 3 residues past where the read stops, is filled in from the germline J gene. The rearrangement links TRBV29-1 to TRBJ2-1, with 7 nucleotides matching TRBD1. Per germline, CDR1 SQVTM and CDR2 ANQGSEA. This CDR3 is built from 14 residues. The junction had 6 bases not matched to a gene; V was cut back by 3 bases and J by 4 bases. The covered CDR3 bases are TGCAGCGTTGACGGGTGGGACAGTTACAATGAG. Its translation is CSVDGWDSYNE. The complete CDR3 reads CSVDGWDSYNEQFF.

About this clone: With the read ending 3 residues before the CDR3 end, the germline J gene is used to fill in that end. The rearrangement joins TRBV18 to TRBJ2-5, with D tentatively TRBD1 (6 bases). The germline gives CDR1 KGHSH, CDR2 LQKENI. V was cut by 8 bases and J by 5 bases, with 15 bases left in between. The CDR3 spans 13 residues. CDR3 region: CASLQGLEETQYF. The part of the CDR3 DNA that was read is TGTGCCAGCCTACAGGGTTTGGAGGAGACC.

As regards this clone: The CDR3 end is not reached by the read, which stops 3 residues before it; the germline J gene fills it in. The chain joins TRBV5-1 to TRBJ1-5, with D possibly matching TRBD1 (6 bases). CDR1 SGHRS and CDR2 YFSETQ come from the germline V gene. Trimming removed 4 bases at V and 3 bases at J, with 14 bases between. This CDR3 spans 15 amino acids. CDR3 bases read: TGCGCCAGCAGCCCAGGGACAAGCAACAATCAGCCC. Translated: CASSPGTSNNQP. The whole CDR3 protein is CASSPGTSNNQPQHF.

On this clone: The CDR3 end falls 3 residues outside the read, so it is completed with the germline J gene. The chain recombines TRBV20-1 with TRBJ2-3; 7 bases are shared with TRBD2. The germline V gene has CDR1 DFQATT and CDR2 SNEGSKA (reference sequence). V shed 5 bases and J 4 bases; nucleotides not matched to a gene: 9. The CDR3 is 14 residues long. The CDR3 loop reads CSAPWGGTSDTQYF. The CDR3 bases that were read are TGCAGTGCTCCGTGGGGGGGGACTTCAGATACG.